The 28 T cell receptor beta chains given below trace back to one sample, sequenced in a study of tumor-infiltrating lymphocytes in localized non-small cell lung cancer (dated by TCRdb to the early 2020s). Receptor libraries were prepared by the immunoSEQ multiplex PCR assay. TCRdb provides this immuneACCESS table in a form limited to in-frame rearrangements. Some clones are lacking; in checked studies, under half of them reflect an unresolved V gene, and why the rest are absent is not known. In this sample the table shows thousands of clones, approximately 75% of which occur a single time. About 5.8% of the sample lies in the top ten. The source material was uninvolved lung tissue not adjacent to the tumor. The receptor source for this set is a human donor with non-small cell lung cancer.

V is TRBV30 and J is TRBJ1-2; 7 positions match TRBD1. The CDR3 spans 14 residues. V trimming: 0 bases; J trimming: 7 bases; junction bases outside the gene matches: 8. CDR1 and CDR2 (germline): GTSNPN, SVGIG (reference sequence). The CDR3 protein is CAWSVHEGAIGYTF. The CDR3 DNA is TGTGCCTGGAGTGTACACGAGGGGGCAATTGGCTACACCTTC.

The gene calls are TRBV11-3 and TRBJ2-1; perhaps TRBD2 as D (6 bases). Germline V gene data show CDR1 as SGHNT and CDR2 as YENEEA. Between the trimmed V and J ends, which lost 4 bases and 2 bases, there was a span of 9 bases. The CDR3 contains 14 residues. The DNA of the CDR3 is TGTGCCAGCAGCTCCGGGGGTACCTACAATGAGCAGTTCTTC. It encodes CASSSGGTYNEQFF.

The J gene is TRBJ2-3, the V gene TRBV7-9; 11 bases are a match to TRBD1. Germline values: CDR1 SEHNR, CDR2 FQNEAQ (reference sequence). V was pared by 3 bases and J by 3 bases, with 8 bases of the junction left unmatched. The CDR3 consists of 17 residues. The CDR3 DNA follows: TGTGCCAGCAGCTTCCCTCGGACAGGGGGCAGGACAGATACGCAGTATTTT. Protein sequence: CASSFPRTGGRTDTQYF.

The chain combines TRBV5-1 with TRBJ2-2; 8 bases align to TRBD1. Germline V gene sequence: CDR1 SGHRS, CDR2 YFSETQ. The CDR3 has 14 residues. The V segment lost 7 bases and the J segment 4 bases; nucleotides outside the gene matches: 6. The DNA for the CDR3 is TGCGCCAGCCAATCAGGGGGCGGCACCGGGGAGCTGTTTTTT. Protein sequence: CASQSGGGTGELFF.

V is TRBV4-2 and J is TRBJ2-3; no definite D call. The V and J ends lost 0 bases and 3 bases respectively, with 4 bases between them. CDR3 length: 13 amino acids. Germline assignment: CDR1 LGHNA and CDR2 YNFKEQ. CDR3 amino acids: CASSQEQTDTQYF. CDR3 bases: TGTGCCAGCAGCCAAGAACAGACAGATACGCAGTATTTT.

The table lists this clone with a count of one. The rearrangement uses TRBV11-3 and TRBJ1-3; weak D call: TRBD1 (6 bases). The V end was cut by 1 base, the J end by 2 bases, with 9 bases between. Germline V lookup: CDR1 SGHNT, CDR2 YENEEA. This CDR3 is built from 15 residues. CDR3 in amino acids: CASSLVGGAGNTIYF. CDR3 bases: TGTGCCAGCAGCTTAGTCGGGGGCGCTGGAAACACCATATATTTT. Full variable domain (outside the CDR3, taken from reference TRBV11-3 and TRBJ1-3): EAGVVQSPRYKIIEKKQPVAFWCNPISGHNTLYWYLQNLGQGPELLIRYENEEAVDDSQLPKDRFSAERLKGVDSTLKIQPAELGDSAVYLCASSLVGGAGNTIYFGEGSWLTVV.

The chain uses TRBV7-9 and TRBJ2-3; 7 bases are shared with TRBD2. Trimming cost V 1 base and J 6 bases; bases outside gene matches: 7. CDR1 is SEHNR, CDR2 FQNEAQ, per germline (reference sequence). The CDR3 length is 15 residues. The CDR3 loop is CASSLGPGAGDTQYF. CDR3 DNA: TGTGCCAGCAGCTTAGGGCCGGGAGCGGGGGATACGCAGTATTTT. Full variable domain (missing parts from reference TRBV7-9 and TRBJ2-3): DTGVSQNPRHKITKRGQNVTFRCDPISEHNRLYWYRQTLGQGPEFLTYFQNEAQLEKSRLLSDRFSAERPKGSFSTLEIQRTEQGDSAMYLCASSLGPGAGDTQYFGPGTRLTVL.

V gene TRBV28 combines with J gene TRBJ2-7, with D possibly being TRBD1 (6 bases). The germline V gene encodes CDR1 MDHEN and CDR2 SYDVKM. Trimming cost V 0 bases and J 0 bases, with 12 bases left between them. CDR3 length: 16 residues. CDR3 bases: TGTGCCAGCAGTTTATGGCAGGGGATGAGCTCCTACGAGCAGTACTTC. Translated, it gives CASSLWQGMSSYEQYF.

The rearrangement uses TRBV30 and TRBJ1-3; weak D call: TRBD1 (5 bases). The CDR3 covers 14 residues. Trimming left V 1 base short and J 4 bases short, with 11 bases between. CDR1 and CDR2 (germline): GTSNPN, SVGIG (reference sequence). CDR3 sequence reads: CAWSEWGIGNTIYF. The CDR3 DNA follows: TGTGCCTGGAGTGAATGGGGGATCGGAAACACCATATATTTT. The variable domain in full, with the rest retrieved from reference TRBV30 and TRBJ1-3, is SQTIHQWPATLVQPVGSPLSLECTVEGTSNPNLYWYRQAAGRGLQLLFYSVGIGQISSEVPQNLSASRPQDRQFILSSKKLLLSDSGFYLCAWSEWGIGNTIYFGEGSWLTVV.

The chain joins TRBV28 to TRBJ1-2; D ambiguous. V was cut by 9 bases and J by 0 bases, with 5 bases left in between. The length of the CDR3 is 11 residues. Germline V lookup: CDR1 MDHEN, CDR2 SYDVKM. The CDR3 DNA reads as TGTGCCAGTGCAGCTAACTATGGCTACACCTTC. It is translated as CASAANYGYTF.

This chain joins TRBV27 and TRBJ1-4; TRBD1 might be the D (5 bases). Between the trimmed V and J ends, which lost 4 bases and 8 bases, there was a span of 8 bases. CDR1 is MNHEY, CDR2 SMNVEV, per germline (reference sequence). CDR3 size: 12 residues. CDR3: CASSSRQEKLFF. CDR3 coding DNA: TGTGCCAGCAGTTCGAGACAGGAAAAACTGTTTTTT. Based on the CDR3 plus reference TRBV27 and TRBJ1-4, the full variable domain is EAQVTQNPRYLITVTGKKLTVTCSQNMNHEYMSWYRQDPGLGLRQIYYSMNVEVTDKGDVPEGYKVSRKEKRNFPLILESPSPNQTSLYFCASSSRQEKLFFGSGTQLSVL.

This clone came up once. V and J are TRBV5-6 and TRBJ2-7, with a tentative D call TRBD2 (6 bases). The V gene lost 5 bases and the J gene lost 7 bases, with 16 bases spanning the gap. The CDR3 sequence is 13 residues long. CDR1 and CDR2 (germline): SGHDT, YYEEEE. This CDR3 is CASSFGGNLEQYF. In DNA form, the CDR3 reads TGTGCCAGCAGTTTTGGGGGGAACCTAGAGCAGTACTTC. The entire variable domain, with the rest obtained from reference TRBV5-6 and TRBJ2-7, is as follows: DAGVTQSPTHLIKTRGQQVTLRCSPKSGHDTVSWYQQALGQGPQFIFQYYEEEERQRGNFPDRFSGHQFPNYSSELNVNALLLGDSALYLCASSFGGNLEQYFGPGTRLTVT.

V and J are TRBV6-6 and TRBJ1-1; the D is unclear. This CDR3 comprises 11 residues. Germline V gene sequence: CDR1 MNHNY, CDR2 SVGAGI (reference sequence). V lost 2 bases and J 6 bases, leaving 4 bases between the germline ends. Here the CDR3 DNA reads TGTGCCAGCAGTTACGCATCTGAAGCTTTCTTT. As protein: CASSYASEAFF.

The chain combines TRBV30 with TRBJ2-7; D perhaps matches TRBD1 (6 bases). The CDR3 loop spans 14 amino acids. V gave up 3 bases and J gave up 5 bases, with 17 bases separating them. Germline assignment: CDR1 GTSNPN and CDR2 SVGIG (reference sequence). The CDR3 nucleotides are TGTGCCTGGAGGGGGGACACTTCGTTGAACGAGCAGTACTTC. This translates into CAWRGDTSLNEQYF.

This clone came up a few times. At the DNA level, this CDR3 is encoded by other sequences in the same sample as well. This chain links TRBV14 with TRBJ2-1; the D is unclear. V lost 3 bases to trimming and J lost 4 bases, with 10 bases between them. Germline CDR1 and CDR2: SGHDN and FVKESK. There are 14 residues in the CDR3. The CDR3 loop reads CASSQASRYNEQFF. In DNA form, the CDR3 reads TGTGCCAGCAGCCAGGCTTCAAGGTACAATGAGCAGTTCTTC.

The chain is built from TRBV13 and TRBJ2-7; the D gene is possibly TRBD2 (5 bases). Per the germline V gene, CDR1 is PRHDT and CDR2 is FYEKMQ (reference sequence). CDR3 length: 13 residues. V dropped 1 base and J dropped 7 bases, with 11 bases sitting between them. The CDR3 reads CASSLELVGEQYF. The CDR3, as DNA: TGTGCCAGCAGCTTAGAACTAGTGGGGGAGCAGTACTTC.

This clone was observed a handful of times. CDR3 coding DNA: TGTGCCATCAGCCCGGGACAGCATAACTATGGCTACACCTTC. It translates to CAISPGQHNYGYTF. This rearrangement joins TRBV10-3 to TRBJ1-2; 7 bases map to TRBD1. Germline trimming cut 6 bases from V and 1 base from J; bases unmatched to any gene: 5. The CDR3 totals 14 residues. The germline gives CDR1 ENHRY, CDR2 SYGVKD.

The genes are TRBV7-6 and TRBJ2-5; 7 nucleotides agree with TRBD1. Gene TRBJ2-7 matches the end of the DNA better, so the J call may be wrong. CDR3 length: 12 residues. Germline V lookup: CDR1 SGHVS, CDR2 FNYEAQ. The CDR3 protein is CASSPTGYEQYF. The CDR3, as DNA: TGTGCCAGCAGCCCGACAGGGTACGAGCAGTACTTC.

This chain uses TRBV2 with TRBJ2-7; D gene ambiguous. Germline CDR1 SNHLY, CDR2 FYNNEI. V shed 4 bases and J shed 7 bases, with 14 bases lying between them. CDR3 length: 13 amino acids. The CDR3 loop reads CASSAVSAGEQYF. For the CDR3, the DNA is TGTGCCAGCAGTGCGGTTTCAGCTGGGGAGCAGTACTTC.

The chain employs TRBV27 and TRBJ2-1; D might be TRBD1 or TRBD2, each matching 5 bases. CDR1 and CDR2 from the germline V gene are MNHEY and SMNVEV (reference sequence). V was shortened by 6 bases and J by 4 bases, with 13 bases between the two germline ends. CDR3 size: 14 residues. Here the CDR3 reads CASSRWDLYNEQFF. The CDR3 DNA is TGTGCCAGCAGCAGGTGGGACCTTTACAATGAGCAGTTCTTC.

This rearrangement joins TRBV6-5 to TRBJ1-2; D remains ambiguous. CDR3 length equals 15 residues. Trimming stripped 5 bases from V and 1 base from J, with 14 bases between. Germline CDR1 MNHEY, CDR2 SVGAGI. The CDR3 nucleotides are TGTGCCAGCAGTATTACCCCCGGGTTTAACTATGGCTACACCTTC. It specifies CASSITPGFNYGYTF.

This clone qualifies as large. The chain uses TRBV2 and TRBJ1-2, with D perhaps TRBD1 (5 bases). The CDR3 is 13 amino acids. Germline-derived CDR1 and CDR2 are SNHLY and FYNNEI. Trimming cost V 6 bases and J 7 bases, with 15 bases left between them. The CDR3 reads CASRDTAEGGYTF. CDR3 bases: TGTGCCAGCAGGGACACGGCGGAGGGTGGCTACACCTTC.

V gene TRBV6-6 combines with J gene TRBJ2-5; D possibly uses TRBD1 or TRBD2 (5 bases each). The V gene lost 4 bases and the J gene lost 4 bases, with 13 bases spanning the gap. CDR3 length: 14 residues. In germline, CDR1 is MNHNY, CDR2 SVGAGI (reference sequence). The CDR3 protein is CASSSQLGRETQYF. The CDR3 DNA sequence: TGTGCCAGCAGTTCACAATTGGGACGAGAGACCCAGTACTTC.

The V call is TRBV10-3, the J call TRBJ1-1; 12 bases fit TRBD1. V lost 5 bases and J lost 0; bases outside the gene matches: 4. The CDR3 consists of 16 residues. Germline CDR1 ENHRY, CDR2 SYGVKD. The chain's CDR3 is CAISPGTGGMNTEAFF. For the CDR3, the DNA is TGTGCCATCAGTCCCGGGACAGGGGGCATGAACACTGAAGCTTTCTTT.

V gene TRBV6-6 combines with J gene TRBJ1-5; maybe TRBD1 (5 bases). The V gene's germline CDR1 is MNHNY and CDR2 SVGAGI (reference sequence). This CDR3 has 14 amino acids. Trimming stripped 7 bases from V and 3 bases from J, with 13 bases between. The CDR3 protein is CASNQGGDNQPQHF. CDR3 sequence (DNA): TGTGCCAGCAACCAGGGAGGCGACAATCAGCCCCAGCATTTT.

This rearrangement joins TRBV5-1 to TRBJ2-5, with D perhaps given as TRBD1 or TRBD2 (5 bases each). V was trimmed by 7 bases and J by 4 bases, leaving 17 bases between them. Germline CDR1 is SGHRS and CDR2 is YFSETQ. The CDR3 is 14 amino acids. CDR3 loop: CASGREGAGETQYF. The CDR3 coding sequence is TGCGCCAGCGGTCGGGAAGGGGCTGGAGAGACCCAGTACTTC.

This clone was found a few times. The chain employs TRBV27 and TRBJ2-7; 13 nucleotides align to TRBD2. Germline CDR1 reads MNHEY; CDR2 reads SMNVEV (reference sequence). The V gene end was trimmed by 6 bases and the J gene end by 3 bases; junction bases not matched to a gene: 11. The CDR3 is made up of 17 amino acids. CDR3 in amino acids: CASRVGLAGNVGYEQYF. CDR3 DNA sequence: TGTGCCAGCAGAGTGGGACTAGCGGGAAATGTGGGCTACGAGCAGTACTTC.

This clone has just a few counts. V gene TRBV7-2 combines with J gene TRBJ1-1; the D is unclear. The germline gives CDR1 SGHTA, CDR2 FQGNSA. V lost 3 bases and J 3 bases, leaving 8 bases between the germline ends. The CDR3 contains 13 residues. CDR3 amino acids: CASSFWRDTEAFF. As DNA, the CDR3 is TGTGCCAGCAGCTTTTGGAGGGACACTGAAGCTTTCTTT.